The rows below give T cell receptor beta chains drawn from one sample of a study of siplizumab effects on memory and regulatory T cells. Repertoires were generated with immunoSEQ multiplex PCR, while TCRdb's copy carries only in-frame clones and drops some. The table records around 110,000 clones, approximately 94% of them present only once. The sample comprised non-Treg CD4+ T cells sorted from blood. The receptors here all came from a human donor in good health. Each CDR3 is given with its conserved first and last residue. D genes are given only for firm matches. Not all rows give a size; the values are once, few, many and, for expanded clones, a class.

TRBD2 TRBJ2-7 . TRBV18 TGTGCCAGCTCACCAACTAGCGGGGGCTACGAGCAGTACTTC CASSPTSGGYEQYF
. TRBJ2-3 once TRBV4-2 TGTGCCAGCAGCCAAAAGTTCCTAGCCGCAGATACGCAGTATTTT CASSQKFLAADTQYF
TRBD2 TRBJ2-7 . TRBV5-1 TGCGCCAGCAGCTCCGGGAGGGTGATGTCCTACGAGCAGTACTTC CASSSGRVMSYEQYF
TRBD1 TRBJ1-5 . TRBV7-8 TGTGCCAGCAGCTTGAAACGGGACAGGAATCAGCCCCAGCATTTT CASSLKRDRNQPQHF
. TRBJ1-1 once TRBV18 TGTGCCACCCGAACGGGTCTGGCGGGGACTGAAGCTTTCTTT CATRTGLAGTEAFF
TRBD2 TRBJ2-7 . TRBV2 TGTGCCAGCAGTCCCGGGGTAGCGGGGCCCTACGAGCAGTACTTC CASSPGVAGPYEQYF
. TRBJ1-5 few TRBV11-3 TGTGCCAGCAGCTTGGGACCGTCTCAGCCCCAGCATTTT CASSLGPSQPQHF
TRBD1 TRBJ1-1 . TRBV19 TGTGCCAGTAGCAGTACCGGGACAGGGAGCACTGAAGCTTTCTTT CASSSTGTGSTEAFF
. TRBJ2-5 . TRBV29-1 TGCAGCGTTGAAGGACTATCGGGGGAGACCCAGTACTTC CSVEGLSGETQYF
. TRBJ2-1 . TRBV11-2 TGTGCCAGCACCAAGGGGTATTACAATGAGCAGTTCTTC CASTKGYYNEQFF
TRBD2 TRBJ2-5 . TRBV2 TGTGCCAGCAGGGGAGAGGTTTTAGCGGGTGAGACCCAGTACTTC CASRGEVLAGETQYF
TRBD1 TRBJ1-4 . TRBV5-8 TGTGCCAGCAGCCGATACGGGACAGATAATGAAAAACTGTTTTTT CASSRYGTDNEKLFF
. TRBJ2-4 . TRBV6-1 TGTGCCAGCAGTGGACGGTCGACGACGTCCCTAGCCAAAAACATTCAGTACTTC CASSGRSTTSLAKNIQYF
. TRBJ1-1 . TRBV18 TGTGCCAGCTCACTGGGACAAAACACTGAAGCTTTCTTT CASSLGQNTEAFF
TRBD2 TRBJ2-7 . TRBV13 TGTGCCAGCAGCATTAGGACTAGCGGGAGGGCCGGCGAGCAGTACTTC CASSIRTSGRAGEQYF